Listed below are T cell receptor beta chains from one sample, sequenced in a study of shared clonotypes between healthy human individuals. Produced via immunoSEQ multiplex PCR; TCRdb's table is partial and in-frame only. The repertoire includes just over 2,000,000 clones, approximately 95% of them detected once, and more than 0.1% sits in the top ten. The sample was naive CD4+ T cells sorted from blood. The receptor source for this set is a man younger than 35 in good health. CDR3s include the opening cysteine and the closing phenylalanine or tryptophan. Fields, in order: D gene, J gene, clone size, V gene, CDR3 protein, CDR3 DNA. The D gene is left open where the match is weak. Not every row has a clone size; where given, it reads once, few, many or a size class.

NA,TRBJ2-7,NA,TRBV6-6,CASSPGGTGESEQYF,TGTGCCAGCAGTCCGGGGGGGACAGGAGAAAGCGAGCAGTACTTC
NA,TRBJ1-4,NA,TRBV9,CASSVGYLATNEKLFF,TGTGCCAGCAGCGTTGGGTACCTAGCAACTAATGAAAAACTGTTTTTT
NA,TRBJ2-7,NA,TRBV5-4,CASSLGAGTSYEQYF,TGTGCCAGCAGCTTAGGTGCCGGGACGTCCTACGAGCAGTACTTC
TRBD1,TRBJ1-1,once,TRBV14,CASSQVFRGQTEAFF,TGTGCCAGCAGCCAAGTCTTCAGGGGGCAGACTGAAGCTTTCTTT
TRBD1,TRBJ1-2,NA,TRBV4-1,CASSQGRDRGNYGYTF,TGCGCCAGCAGCCAAGGCAGGGACAGGGGGAACTATGGCTACACCTTC
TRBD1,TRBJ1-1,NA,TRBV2,CASRQDRGGTEAFF,TGTGCCAGCAGACAGGACAGGGGTGGTACTGAAGCTTTCTTT
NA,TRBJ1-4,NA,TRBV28,CASSLWSPGKLFF,TGTGCCAGCAGTTTATGGAGTCCGGGAAAACTGTTTTTT
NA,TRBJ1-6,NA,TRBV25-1,CASTGGLSNSPLHF,TGTGCCAGCACTGGGGGGCTGTCAAATTCACCCCTCCACTTT
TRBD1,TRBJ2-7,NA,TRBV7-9,CASSSFGTVSYEQYF,TGTGCCAGCAGCTCCTTCGGGACAGTCTCCTACGAGCAGTACTTC
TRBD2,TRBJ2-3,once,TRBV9,CASSPGLAGGADTQYF,TGTGCCAGCAGCCCCGGGCTAGCGGGGGGGGCTGATACGCAGTATTTT
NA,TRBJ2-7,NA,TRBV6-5,CASSYSRQQTYEQYF,TGTGCCAGCAGTTACTCGCGGCAGCAGACCTACGAGCAGTACTTC
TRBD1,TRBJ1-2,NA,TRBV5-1,CASSETGVGGYTF,TGCGCCAGCAGCGAAACAGGGGTAGGCGGCTACACCTTC
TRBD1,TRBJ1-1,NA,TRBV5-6,CASSLLDRVNTEAFF,TGTGCCAGCAGCTTGTTGGACAGGGTGAACACTGAAGCTTTCTTT
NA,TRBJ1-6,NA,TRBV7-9,CASSLAPGGGNSPLHF,TGTGCCAGCAGCTTAGCGCCCGGGGGTGGGAATTCACCCCTCCACTTT
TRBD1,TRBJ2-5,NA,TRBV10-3,CAISDWTGETQYF,TGTGCCATCAGTGACTGGACAGGGGAGACCCAGTACTTC
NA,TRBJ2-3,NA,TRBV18,CASSPPPTRVTDTQYF,TGTGCCAGCTCACCACCGCCGACTAGGGTCACAGATACGCAGTATTTT
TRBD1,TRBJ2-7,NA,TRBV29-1,CSVAPGTGFEQYF,TGCAGCGTCGCCCCCGGGACAGGGTTCGAGCAGTACTTC
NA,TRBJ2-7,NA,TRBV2,CASSANIQGSYEQYF,TGTGCCAGCAGTGCTAACATTCAGGGGTCCTACGAGCAGTACTTC
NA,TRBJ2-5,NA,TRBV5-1,CASSLWGTPQETQYF,TGCGCCAGCAGCTTATGGGGGACTCCCCAAGAGACCCAGTACTTC
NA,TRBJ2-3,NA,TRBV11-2,CASSFAGASRDTQYF,TGTGCCAGCAGCTTTGCGGGGGCCTCGCGGGATACGCAGTATTTT
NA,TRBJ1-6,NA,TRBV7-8,CASSLGGGPPLHF,TGTGCCAGCAGCCTAGGCGGGGGGCCACCCCTCCACTTT
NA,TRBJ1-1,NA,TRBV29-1,CSVEAVSEAFF,TGCAGCGTTGAAGCGGTCTCTGAAGCTTTCTTT
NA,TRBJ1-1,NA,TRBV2,CASNRDLNTEAFF,TGTGCCAGCAATCGGGATCTGAACACTGAAGCTTTCTTT
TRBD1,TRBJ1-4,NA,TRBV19,CASRDSSFHEKLFF,TGTGCCAGCCGGGACAGCTCCTTCCATGAAAAACTGTTTTTT
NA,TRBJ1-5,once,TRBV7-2,CASSLVSDQPQHF,TGTGCCAGCAGCTTAGTTTCAGATCAGCCCCAGCATTTT
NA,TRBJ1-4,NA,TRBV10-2,CASSNPGPEEKLFF,TGCGCCAGCAGTAACCCGGGACCTGAAGAAAAACTGTTTTTT
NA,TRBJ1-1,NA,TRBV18,CASSPSIGGLNTEAFF,TGTGCCAGCTCACCGTCCATCGGTGGACTGAACACTGAAGCTTTCTTT
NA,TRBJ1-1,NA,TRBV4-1,CASSQDRDKLNTEAFF,TGCGCCAGCAGCCAAGATAGAGACAAACTGAACACTGAAGCTTTCTTT
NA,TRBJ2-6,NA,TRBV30,CAWSDDISGANVLTF,TGTGCCTGGAGTGATGACATCTCTGGGGCCAACGTCCTGACTTTC
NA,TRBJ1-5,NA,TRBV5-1,CASSLGGTNQPQHF,TGCGCCAGCAGCCTGGGAGGGACCAATCAGCCCCAGCATTTT
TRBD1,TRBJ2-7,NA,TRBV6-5,CASSLHRQGARQYF,TGTGCCAGCAGTCTCCATCGACAGGGGGCAAGACAGTACTTC
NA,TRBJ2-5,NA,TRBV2,CASATQETQYF,TGTGCCAGCGCAACCCAAGAGACCCAGTACTTC
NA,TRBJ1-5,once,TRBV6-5,CASRPGVNQPQHF,TGTGCCAGCAGACCTGGGGTCAATCAGCCCCAGCATTTT
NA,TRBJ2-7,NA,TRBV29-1,CSVDGTEGGYEQYF,TGCAGCGTTGATGGGACAGAGGGGGGCTACGAGCAGTACTTC
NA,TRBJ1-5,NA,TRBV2,CASSARVGEPQHF,TGTGCCAGCAGTGCACGGGTTGGGGAGCCCCAGCATTTT
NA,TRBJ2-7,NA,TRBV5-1,CASSLEGNGGEQYF,TGCGCCAGCAGCTTGGAGGGAAATGGCGGCGAGCAGTACTTC
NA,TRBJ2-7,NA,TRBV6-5,CASSYSGGRNYEQYF,TGTGCCAGCAGTTACTCCGGGGGCAGAAACTACGAGCAGTACTTC
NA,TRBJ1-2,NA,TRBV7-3,CASSLSPLRGYTF,TGTGCCAGCAGCTTATCACCCCTACGGGGCTACACCTTC
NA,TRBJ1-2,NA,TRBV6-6,CASSRGERGYTF,TGTGCCAGCAGTCGGGGGGAGAGGGGCTACACCTTC
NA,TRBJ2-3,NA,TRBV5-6,CASSSSGGGTDTQYF,TGTGCCAGCAGCTCGTCCGGGGGCGGCACAGATACGCAGTATTTT
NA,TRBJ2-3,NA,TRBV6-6,CASSYGGNTDTQYF,TGTGCCAGCAGTTACGGTGGGAACACAGATACGCAGTATTTT
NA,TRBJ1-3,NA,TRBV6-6,CASSYWSSGGNTIYF,TGTGCCAGCAGTTACTGGTCCTCAGGGGGAAACACCATATATTTT
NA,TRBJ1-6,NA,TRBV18,CASSSGQLGNSPLHF,TGTGCCAGCTCATCAGGACAGCTTGGGAATTCACCCCTCCACTTT
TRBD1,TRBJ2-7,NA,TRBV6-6,CASSYSGDRVYEQYF,TGTGCCAGCAGTTACTCGGGGGACAGGGTCTACGAGCAGTACTTC
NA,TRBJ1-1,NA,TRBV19,CASSMPGSSAFF,TGTGCCAGTAGTATGCCCGGGAGTAGTGCTTTCTTT
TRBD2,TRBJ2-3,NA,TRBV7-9,CASRRLASGTDTQYF,TGTGCCAGCAGACGACTAGCCTCGGGCACAGATACGCAGTATTTT
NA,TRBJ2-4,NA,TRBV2,CASSFGLAAWIQYF,TGTGCCAGCAGTTTCGGTCTGGCAGCATGGATTCAGTACTTC
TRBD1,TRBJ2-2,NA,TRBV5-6,CASSLDTGANTGELFF,TGTGCCAGCAGCTTGGATACAGGGGCGAACACCGGGGAGCTGTTTTTT
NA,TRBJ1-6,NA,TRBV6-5,CASSNGPNSPLHF,TGTGCCAGCAGCAATGGACCGAATTCACCCCTCCACTTT
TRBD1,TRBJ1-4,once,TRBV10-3,CAISPTGGTTNEKLFF,TGTGCCATCAGTCCAACAGGGGGAACAACTAATGAAAAACTGTTTTTT
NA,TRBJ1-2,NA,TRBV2,CASTRSNYGYTF,TGTGCCAGCACGAGATCCAACTATGGCTACACCTTC
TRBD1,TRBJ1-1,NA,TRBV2,CASSTTDRMNTEAFF,TGTGCCAGCAGTACTACGGACAGGATGAACACTGAAGCTTTCTTT
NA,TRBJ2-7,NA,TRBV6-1,CASSMTGSYEQYF,TGTGCCAGCAGTATGACAGGTTCCTACGAGCAGTACTTC
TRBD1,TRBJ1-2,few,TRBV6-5,CASSTTGAYTF,TGTGCCAGCAGTACGACAGGGGCCTACACCTTC
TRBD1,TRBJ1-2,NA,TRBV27,CASSSWTGGRYGYTF,TGTGCCAGCAGTTCGTGGACAGGGGGGCGGTATGGCTACACCTTC
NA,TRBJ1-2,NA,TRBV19,CASSPLGTPGDYGYTF,TGTGCCAGTAGTCCCCTGGGAACTCCCGGCGACTATGGCTACACCTTC
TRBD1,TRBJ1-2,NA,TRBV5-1,CASSWGQGAPYGYTF,TGCGCCAGCAGCTGGGGACAGGGGGCCCCCTATGGCTACACCTTC
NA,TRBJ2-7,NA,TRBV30,CARSGSSYEQYF,TGTGCCCGTTCGGGCAGCTCCTACGAGCAGTACTTC